The sequence of this TCR beta chain was determined in a study of blood T cell repertoires in COVID-19 (dated by TCRdb to about 2020). In the study overall: Collaborator samples came from the United States, Italy and Spain and covered acute and convalescent phases of COVID-19. Where available, HLA class I and class II types were taken from metadata supplied by the sample provider and were not determined by assay-based typing. The repertoires were released in a freely available public database intended as a resource for research on the immune response to SARS-CoV-2. The prospective study material was composed of cDNA or gDNA derived from T cells, B-cell-depleted T cells, or PBMCs. The dataset comprised deeply sampled blood TCRbeta repertoires from subjects exposed to, actively infected with, or recovered from COVID-19. Samples came from the ongoing ImmuneRACE study (first 160 participants) plus 1,254 subjects from 6 global collaborators. A de-identified subject ID, COVID-19 status, age in years and sex were almost always included in the sample metadata.

To note about this clone: No antigen is known for it. The input lacks base qualities; no much larger clone sits a single base away.

The collaborating institutions used their own protocols to collect whole blood in K2EDTA tubes. For TCRbeta analysis, collaborators shipped samples in one of three forms: frozen whole blood, isolated PBMCs, or DNA extracted from either of those sample types. The germline V gene specifies SGHRS as CDR1 and YFSETQ as CDR2. Trimming leaves V shorter by 4 bases and J shorter by 0 bases, with the junction holding 9 bases beyond the gene matches. The CDR3 starts with the cysteine, ends with the phenylalanine, and has 16 residues. Only CDR3 DNA is held: 48 bases, read in frame from base 1. TCRbeta CDR3 regions were amplified from genomic DNA by means of the immunoSEQ Assay, a bias-controlled multiplex PCR. The authors' analysis ran thus. Nucleated cell counts per sample were estimated from amplification of reference gene primers within the assay. To quantify the absolute abundance of each unique TCRbeta CDR3 rearrangement, sequence reads were collapsed and filtered. For each sample, productive Simpson clonality was calculated as the square root of Simpson's diversity index across productive rearrangements. TCRdb mirrors the immuneACCESS table, restricted to in-frame sequences. Some clones are absent from its copies; in checked studies, under half trace to an unresolved V gene, and the reason for the others is unknown. That table is the source of V, J and clone size, and D and trimming were worked out from the DNA. In this sample the table shows fewer than 120,000 clones, roughly 91% of which occur a single time. Over 3% of the sample is in the top ten clones.

On the study overall, not on this receptor specifically: How much clinical and demographic metadata was included differed by source and by participant, and the metadata was provided uncurated.

Sequenced sample: peripheral blood. This clonotype originated in a woman in her 50s with acute or convalescent COVID-19. The sequence links TRBV5-1 to TRBJ1-2; 7 middle bases align to TRBD1. The DNA sequence follows: TGCGCCAGCAGCAGGGGGACAGCGGAAGCTAACTATGGCTACACCTTC. Its coded protein is CASSRGTAEANYGYTF. With the portions outside the CDR3 filled from the reference TRBV5-1 and TRBJ1-2 genes, the complete variable region becomes KAGVTQTPRYLIKTRGQQVTLSCSPISGHRSVSWYQQTPGQGLQFLFEYFSETQRNKGNFPGRFSGRQFSNSRSEMNVSTLELGDSALYLCASSRGTAEANYGYTFGSGTRLTVV.